This T cell receptor beta chain derives from a study of blood T cell repertoires in COVID-19. A word on this clone: The junction does not match germline at one end; this may be a read error.

The repertoire was sequenced with immunoSEQ multiplex PCR; TCRdb's copy has only in-frame clones and lacks some. The sample shows hundreds of thousands of clones, around 89% of them seen only once. Sample: PBMCs or T cells enriched from blood (not recorded which). The sequence was obtained from a man aged 30 to 39 who had recovered from COVID-19.

The CDR3 spells CVRSMGQGGCWEQFF. The CDR3 nucleotides are TGTGTCAGAAGTATGGGGCAGGGGGGCTGCTGGGAGCAGTTCTTC. The J gene is TRBJ2-1, the V gene TRBV5-3; D is possibly TRBD1 (7 bases). TRBV5-3 is known as an ORF, though its function is uncertain. The length of the CDR3 is 15 residues.